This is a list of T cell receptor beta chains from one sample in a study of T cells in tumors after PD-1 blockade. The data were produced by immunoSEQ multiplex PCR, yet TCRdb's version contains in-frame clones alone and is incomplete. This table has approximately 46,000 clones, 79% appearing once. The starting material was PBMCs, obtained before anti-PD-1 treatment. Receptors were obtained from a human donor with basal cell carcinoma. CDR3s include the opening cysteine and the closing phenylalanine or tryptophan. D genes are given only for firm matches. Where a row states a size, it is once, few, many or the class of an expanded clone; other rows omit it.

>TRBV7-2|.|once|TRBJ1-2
CASSPDGGGNYGYTF
TGTGCCAGCAGCCCGGACGGGGGGGGAAACTATGGCTACACCTTC
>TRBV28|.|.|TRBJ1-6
CASSSYRTNSPLHF
TGTGCCAGCAGTTCCTACAGGACAAATTCACCCCTCCACTTT
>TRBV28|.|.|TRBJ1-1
CASSSPGENTEAFF
TGTGCCAGCAGTTCGCCAGGGGAGAACACTGAAGCTTTCTTT
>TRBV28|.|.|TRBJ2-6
CASSSRRSGANVLTF
TGTGCCAGCAGTTCTAGGCGCTCTGGGGCCAACGTCCTGACTTTC
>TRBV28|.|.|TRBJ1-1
CASSLGGSLTEAFF
TGTGCCAGCAGTTTAGGGGGTTCGTTAACTGAAGCTTTCTTT
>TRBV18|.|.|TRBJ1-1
CASSNGHNTEAFF
TGTGCCAGCTCCAACGGCCATAACACTGAAGCTTTCTTT
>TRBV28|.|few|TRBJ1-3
CASSLPTLSGNTIYF
TGTGCCAGCAGTTTACCCACACTCTCTGGAAACACCATATATTTT
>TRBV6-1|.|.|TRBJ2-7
CASSESGGRLTREQYF
TGTGCCAGCAGTGAATCTGGGGGGAGGTTGACTCGCGAGCAGTACTTC
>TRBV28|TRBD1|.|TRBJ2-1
CASSTLQGALVNNEQFF
TGTGCCAGCAGTACCCTACAGGGGGCCCTAGTTAACAATGAGCAGTTCTTC
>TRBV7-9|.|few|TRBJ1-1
CASSSNGRWAEAFF
TGTGCCAGCAGCTCAAACGGCCGGTGGGCTGAAGCTTTCTTT
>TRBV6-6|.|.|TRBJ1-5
CASTTGGYSNQPQHF
TGTGCCAGCACCACGGGAGGGTATAGCAATCAGCCCCAGCATTTT
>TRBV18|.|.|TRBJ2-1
CASSPRIGREYNEQFF
TGTGCCAGCTCACCACGAATTGGTCGAGAATACAATGAGCAGTTCTTC
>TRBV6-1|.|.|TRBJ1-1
CASSEEGYTEAFF
TGTGCCAGCAGTGAAGAAGGCTACACTGAAGCTTTCTTT
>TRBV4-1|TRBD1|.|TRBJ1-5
CASSQDNRGAQPQHF
TGCGCCAGCAGCCAAGATAACAGGGGAGCTCAGCCCCAGCATTTT
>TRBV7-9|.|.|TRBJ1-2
CASSLTGETGYTF
TGTGCCAGCAGCCTCACGGGAGAAACCGGCTACACCTTC
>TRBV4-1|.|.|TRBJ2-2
CASGDDTGELFF
TGCGCCAGCGGGGACGACACCGGGGAGCTGTTTTTT
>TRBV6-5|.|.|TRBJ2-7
CASSYSSRQDSYEQYF
TGTGCCAGCAGTTACTCGAGTAGGCAGGACTCCTACGAGCAGTACTTC
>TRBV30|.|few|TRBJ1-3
CAWVPGDISGNTIYF
TGTGCCTGGGTCCCCGGAGACATCTCTGGAAACACCATATATTTT
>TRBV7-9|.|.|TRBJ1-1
CASSYTEAFF
TGTGCCAGCAGCTACACTGAAGCTTTCTTT
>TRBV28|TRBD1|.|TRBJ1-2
CASSGRGRANYGYTF
TGTGCCAGCAGCGGCAGGGGGCGAGCTAACTATGGCTACACCTTC
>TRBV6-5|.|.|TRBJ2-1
CASRAQGELGQFF
TGTGCCAGCAGGGCGCAGGGAGAACTAGGGCAGTTCTTC
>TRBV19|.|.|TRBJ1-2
CASVPKTVMFNYGYTF
TGTGCCAGTGTTCCGAAGACGGTCATGTTTAACTATGGCTACACCTTC
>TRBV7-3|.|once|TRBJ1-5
CASSLNGGNNQPQHF
TGTGCCAGCAGCTTAAATGGGGGGAACAATCAGCCCCAGCATTTT
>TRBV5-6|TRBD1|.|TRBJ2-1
CASSSGQVNARRNEQFF
TGTGCCAGCAGTTCGGGACAGGTCAACGCTAGGCGCAATGAGCAGTTCTTC
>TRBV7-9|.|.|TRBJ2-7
CASSAPSQGTYEQYF
TGTGCCAGCAGCGCCCCCTCACAGGGTACCTACGAGCAGTACTTC
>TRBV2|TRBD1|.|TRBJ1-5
CASSVQGAKQPQHF
TGTGCCAGCAGTGTGCAGGGGGCAAAGCAGCCCCAGCATTTT
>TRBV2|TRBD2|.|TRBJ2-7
CASSERLAGEQYF
TGTGCCAGCAGTGAGAGGTTAGCGGGGGAGCAGTACTTC
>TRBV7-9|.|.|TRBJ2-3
CASSPPGGRVTDTQYF
TGTGCCAGCAGCCCCCCGGGGGGCCGCGTCACAGATACGCAGTATTTT
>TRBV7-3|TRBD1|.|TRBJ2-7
CASSPGTGLSEQYF
TGTGCCAGCAGCCCCGGGACAGGGTTAAGCGAGCAGTACTTC
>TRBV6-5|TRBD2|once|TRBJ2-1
CASRSPSGAYNEQFF
TGTGCCAGCAGGTCCCCTAGCGGGGCCTACAATGAGCAGTTCTTC
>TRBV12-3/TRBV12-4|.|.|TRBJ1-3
CASSQILRNTIYF
TGTGCCAGCAGCCAGATACTAAGAAACACCATATATTTT
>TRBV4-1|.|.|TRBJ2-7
CASSQRSGEQYF
TGCGCCAGCAGCCAACGGTCCGGGGAGCAGTACTTC
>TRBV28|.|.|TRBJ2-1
CASSLNRGGLYNEQFF
TGTGCCAGCAGCTTAAACAGGGGGGGATTATACAATGAGCAGTTCTTC
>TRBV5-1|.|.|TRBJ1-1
CASSPRMNTEAFF
TGCGCCAGCAGCCCAAGGATGAACACTGAAGCTTTCTTT
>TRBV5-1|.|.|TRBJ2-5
CASSLLGEGTQYF
TGCGCCAGCAGCTTATTAGGGGAAGGGACCCAGTACTTC
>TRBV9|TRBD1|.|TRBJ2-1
CASSSSHRQGWNEQFF
TGTGCCAGCAGCTCATCCCACCGACAGGGGTGGAATGAGCAGTTCTTC
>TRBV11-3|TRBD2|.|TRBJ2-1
CASSPGGRAVDEQFF
TGTGCCAGCAGCCCGGGGGGGAGAGCTGTCGATGAGCAGTTCTTC
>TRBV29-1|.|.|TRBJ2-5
CSVEEGLETQYF
TGCAGCGTTGAAGAGGGGCTGGAGACCCAGTACTTC
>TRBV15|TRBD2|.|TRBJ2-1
CATSREGTSGSVYNEQFF
TGTGCCACCAGCAGAGAAGGGACTAGCGGGAGCGTTTACAATGAGCAGTTCTTC